This T cell receptor (beta chain) was captured in a study of T cells in Graves' hyperthyroidism and ophthalmopathy. This clonotype was counted at least ten times. Its antigen is still unknown. Findings and caveats of the study: Ophthalmopathy got predicted by the model a median roughly 6.4 months before its onset.

Regions amplified from RNA transcripts were the TCR beta CDR3 regions. During a first-round RT-PCR of the TCR CDR3, the HTBI primer set was used. TCRdb re-called the multiplex PCR reads through MiXCR, storing one row per CDR3 protein. The table shows around 500,000 distinct CDR3 sequences, with around 14% occurring only once. Trimming took off 4 bases at V and 8 bases at J, with 11 bases between the two ends. The CDR3 runs 13 residues. Germline V CDR1 and CDR2: SNHLY, FYNNEI. Absence of ophthalmopathy progression within 18 months defined stable Graves' hyperthyroidism. The chain links TRBV2 to TRBJ2-2; D remains ambiguous. The TCR comes from a woman between 18 and 29 years old with Graves' hyperthyroidism. Input material: blood. CDR3 sequence (DNA): TGTGCCAGCAGTGCCGCCCCGGGTGGGGAGCTGTTTTTT. This codes for CASSAAPGGELFF.